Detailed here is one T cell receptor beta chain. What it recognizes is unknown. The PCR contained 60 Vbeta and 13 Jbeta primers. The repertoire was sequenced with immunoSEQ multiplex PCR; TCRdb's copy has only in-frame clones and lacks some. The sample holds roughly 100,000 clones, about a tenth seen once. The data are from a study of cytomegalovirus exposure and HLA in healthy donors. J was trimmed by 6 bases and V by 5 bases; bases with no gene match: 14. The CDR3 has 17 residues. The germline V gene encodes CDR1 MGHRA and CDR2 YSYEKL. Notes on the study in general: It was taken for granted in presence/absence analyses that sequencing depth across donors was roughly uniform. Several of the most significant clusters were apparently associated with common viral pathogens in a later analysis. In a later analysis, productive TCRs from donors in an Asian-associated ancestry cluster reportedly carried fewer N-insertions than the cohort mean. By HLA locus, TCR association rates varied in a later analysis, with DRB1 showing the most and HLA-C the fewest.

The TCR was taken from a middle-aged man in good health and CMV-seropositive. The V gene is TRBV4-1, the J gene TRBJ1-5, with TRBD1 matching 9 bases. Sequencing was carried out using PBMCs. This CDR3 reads CASSGQYPGQGFQPQHF. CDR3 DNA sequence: TGCGCCAGCAGCGGGCAATATCCGGGACAGGGATTTCAGCCCCAGCATTTT.